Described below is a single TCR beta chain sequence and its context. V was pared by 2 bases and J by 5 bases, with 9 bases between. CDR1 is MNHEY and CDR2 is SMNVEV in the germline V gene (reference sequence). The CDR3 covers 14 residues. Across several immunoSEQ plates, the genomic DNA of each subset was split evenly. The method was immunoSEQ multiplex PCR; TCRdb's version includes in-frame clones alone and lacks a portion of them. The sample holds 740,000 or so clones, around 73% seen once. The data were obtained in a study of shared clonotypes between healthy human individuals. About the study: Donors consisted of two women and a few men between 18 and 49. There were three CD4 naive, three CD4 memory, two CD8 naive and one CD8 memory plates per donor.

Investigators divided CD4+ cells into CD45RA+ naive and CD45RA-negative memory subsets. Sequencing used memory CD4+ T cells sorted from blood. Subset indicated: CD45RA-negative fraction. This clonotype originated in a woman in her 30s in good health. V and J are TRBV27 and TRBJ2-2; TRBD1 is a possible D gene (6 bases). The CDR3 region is CASSLGTLTGELFF. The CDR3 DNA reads TGTGCCAGCAGTTTAGGGACATTGACCGGGGAGCTGTTTTTT.